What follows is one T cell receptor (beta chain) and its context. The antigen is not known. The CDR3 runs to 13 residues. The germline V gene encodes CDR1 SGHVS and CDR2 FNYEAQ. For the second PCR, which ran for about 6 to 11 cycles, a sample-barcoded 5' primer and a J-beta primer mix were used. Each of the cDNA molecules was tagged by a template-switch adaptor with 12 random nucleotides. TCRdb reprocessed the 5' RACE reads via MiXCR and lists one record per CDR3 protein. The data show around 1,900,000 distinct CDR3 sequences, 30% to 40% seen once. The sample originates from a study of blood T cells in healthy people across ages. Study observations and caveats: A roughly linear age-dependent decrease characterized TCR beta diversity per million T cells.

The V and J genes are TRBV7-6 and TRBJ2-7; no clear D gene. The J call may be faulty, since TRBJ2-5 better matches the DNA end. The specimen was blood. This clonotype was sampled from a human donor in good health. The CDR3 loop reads CASSLAAVETQYF. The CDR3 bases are TGTGCCAGCAGCTTAGCGGCGGTGGAGACCCAGTACTTC.